The clone carrying this T cell receptor beta chain was found once. These data come from a study of blood T cells in healthy people across ages. A second PCR of 7 to 11 cycles used a sample-barcoded 5' primer and a J-beta primer mix. TCRdb re-analysed the 5' RACE reads in MiXCR, keeping a single row per CDR3 protein. The sample carries 760,000 or so distinct CDR3 sequences, roughly 25% recorded once. From germline, CDR1 is MDHEN and CDR2 SYDVKM. This CDR3 has 15 amino acids. Trimming removed 4 bases from V and 4 bases from J; junction bases left unmatched: 6. These data also formed part of another study, on T cells of mothers and their children.

This TCR was recovered from a boy between 10 and 17 years old in good health. This rearrangement joins TRBV28 to TRBJ1-1, with TRBD1 matching 10 bases. The source material was blood. The CDR3 reads CASSSSGTGVTEAFF. The CDR3, as DNA: TGTGCCAGCAGTTCGTCCGGGACAGGGGTCACTGAAGCTTTCTTT.